One and the same sample provided the 24 T cell receptor beta chains below, sequenced in a study of human T cells and chemical hapten exposure (dated by TCRdb to the early 2020s). This specimen's time point label, per the study, means: patch test 1, 2 weeks after DPC sensitization. The meaning of the sample's treatment or condition label: therapeutic diphenylcyclopropenone sensitization with weekly scalp DPC. Receptors were amplified or captured by RACE. The sequencer was a NextSeq 500. TCRdb reran the public reads through fastp at Q25 and MiXCR, keeping productive beta chains. Every CDR3 protein is listed once, alongside the most common genes and DNA of its rows. For this sample there are about 120,000 distinct CDR3 sequences; roughly 13% appear just once. Together, the top ten hold 0.92% of the sample. Sequences were derived from whole blood, sampled in connection with sensitization to the hapten diphenylcyclopropenone (DPC). The receptors were gathered from a man aged 18 to 30 with alopecia areata. Some clones in this sample may be carry-over from other donors' samples.

This clonotype was found many times. The chain employs TRBV9 and TRBJ2-1; TRBD1 agrees at 7 bases. This CDR3 region has 15 residues. With 0 bases clipped from V and 4 bases from J, the junction kept 4 bases outside the gene matches. Germline CDR1 reads SGDLS; CDR2 reads YYNGEE. Written as DNA, the CDR3 is TGTGCCAGCAGCGTAGAAGGGACAGATTACAATGAGCAGTTCTTC. It encodes CASSVEGTDYNEQFF.

This clonotype was counted a few times. The V and J genes are TRBV9 and TRBJ2-1, with no clear D. The CDR3 covers 13 residues. The ends were cut back, 0 bases at V and 4 bases at J, with 5 bases in the middle. CDR1 and CDR2 from the germline V gene are SGDLS and YYNGEE. This CDR3 is CASSVALYNEQFF. CDR3 bases: TGTGCCAGCAGCGTAGCTCTTTACAATGAGCAGTTCTTC.

In its sample, this clonotype was seen a few times. J is TRBJ1-1 and V is TRBV4-2; tentative D call: TRBD1 (5 bases). From germline, CDR1 is LGHNA and CDR2 YNFKEQ. Trimming took 0 bases from V and 4 from J, leaving 12 bases between them. The CDR3 spans 15 residues. The CDR3 DNA reads as TGTGCCAGCAGCCAAGATTGGCGGGGGAGCACTGAAGCTTTCTTT. Translating gives CASSQDWRGSTEAFF.

This clonotype has a handful of counts. The V call is TRBV5-1, the J call TRBJ2-3, with unresolved D. This CDR3 has 15 amino acids. Germline V gene data show CDR1 as SGHRS and CDR2 as YFSETQ. The ends were cut back, 0 bases at V and 0 bases at J, with 8 bases in the middle. This chain's CDR3 is CASSLVSESTDTQYF. Written as DNA, the CDR3 is TGCGCCAGCAGCTTGGTGAGCGAAAGCACAGATACGCAGTATTTT.

The chain recombines TRBV7-2 with TRBJ2-2, with 8 bases that match TRBD2. The CDR3 is 17 residues long. V lost 4 bases, J lost 5 bases, and 12 bases stayed unmatched. The V gene's germline CDR1 is SGHTA and CDR2 FQGNSA. The chain's CDR3 is CASSYYAGTRQTGELFF. The CDR3, as DNA: TGTGCCAGCAGCTACTATGCCGGGACTAGGCAGACCGGGGAGCTGTTTTTT.

The genes are TRBV20-1 and TRBJ2-1; TRBD2 agrees at 11 bases. J gave up 7 bases and V 0 bases, and 8 bases lay outside the gene matches. The CDR3 extends over 16 amino acids. Per the germline V gene, CDR1 is DFQATT and CDR2 is SNEGSKA (reference sequence). Written as DNA, the CDR3 is TGCAGTGCTAGAGATCGGCCACTAGCGGGGGAAAATGAGCAGTTCTTC. This encodes CSARDRPLAGENEQFF.

The chain links TRBV4-3 to TRBJ2-2; TRBD1 agrees at 8 bases. The germline V gene encodes CDR1 LGHNA and CDR2 YSLEER. This CDR3 is built from 17 residues. The trim removed 0 bases at V and 2 bases at J, leaving 5 bases unmatched. CDR3 sequence reads: CASSQDPTGANTGELFF. CDR3 bases: TGCGCCAGCAGCCAAGACCCGACAGGGGCTAACACCGGGGAGCTGTTTTTT.

This sequence joins TRBV7-7 and TRBJ2-5; 12 bases are shared with TRBD1. The J segment lost 5 bases and the V segment lost 4 bases, leaving 5 bases of the junction unmatched. CDR1 is SSHAT, CDR2 FNYEAQ, per germline (reference sequence). The CDR3 is 15 amino acids. CDR3 in DNA: TGTGCCAGCAGCTGGGACAGGGGGCCTGGGGAGACCCAGTACTTC. Translation: CASSWDRGPGETQYF.

V usage is TRBV18 and J usage is TRBJ1-1, with D unresolved. The CDR3 loop spans 13 amino acids. Trimming took off 0 bases at V and 0 bases at J, with 2 bases between the two ends. From germline, CDR1 is KGHSH and CDR2 LQKENI. CDR3 bases: TGTGCCAGCTCACCACCGGTGAACACTGAAGCTTTCTTT. It specifies CASSPPVNTEAFF.

The rearrangement links TRBV12-3 or TRBV12-4 to TRBJ1-1, with D possibly matching TRBD1 (6 bases). The CDR3 contains 12 residues. Trimming pared 9 bases from V and 1 base from J, leaving 9 bases between. The CDR3 loop reads CASGGANTEAFF. CDR3 DNA: TGTGCCAGTGGGGGCGCGAACACTGAAGCTTTCTTT.

This clonotype was seen a few times. The chain has TRBV9 and TRBJ1-1; the D gene is possibly TRBD1 (6 bases). Trimming pared 4 bases from V and 2 bases from J, leaving 18 bases between. Germline loops: CDR1 SGDLS, CDR2 YYNGEE. CDR3 length: 16 amino acids. In nucleotides, the CDR3 is TGTGCCAGCAGCATCAGGGGACTTTCCTTCAACACTGAAGCTTTCTTT. This gives the protein CASSIRGLSFNTEAFF. Complete variable domain (other parts from reference TRBV9 and TRBJ1-1): DSGVTQTPKHLITATGQRVTLRCSPRSGDLSVYWYQQSLDQGLQFLIQYYNGEERAKGNILERFSAQQFPDLHSELNLSSLELGDSALYFCASSIRGLSFNTEAFFGQGTRLTVV.

This clonotype showed up just once. The genes are TRBV20-1 and TRBJ2-1; D gene unclear. Germline V CDR1 and CDR2: DFQATT, SNEGSKA (reference sequence). The CDR3 length is 13 residues. Trimming stripped 3 bases from V and 7 bases from J, with 13 bases between. The DNA of the CDR3 is TGCAGTGCTAGCCAGAGTCCTCGTAATGAGCAGTTCTTC. This gives the protein CSASQSPRNEQFF.

Concerning this clonotype itself: This may arise from a read error, as a much more abundant clone is one base away. This sequence joins TRBV6-1 and TRBJ1-5; D not certain. The CDR3 covers 17 residues. The V gene's germline CDR1 is MNHNS and CDR2 SASEGT. Trimming removed 4 bases at V and 2 bases at J, with 18 bases between. The CDR3 nucleotides are TGTGCCAGCAGTGTAGTACGGACCGGATTGGGCAATCAGCCCCAGCATTTT. Translation: CASSVVRTGLGNQPQHF.

This sequence joins TRBV27 and TRBJ2-7, with 11 positions matching TRBD1. Germline V gene lookup returns CDR1 MNHEY and CDR2 SMNVEV (reference sequence). The trim removed 8 bases at V and 3 bases at J, leaving 0 bases unmatched. The CDR3 is 12 residues long. The CDR3 nucleotides are TGTGCCAGCGGGACAGGGGGCTACGAGCAGTACTTC. Protein sequence: CASGTGGYEQYF.

The CDR3, as DNA: TGCGCCAGCAGCCACCCCCAGGCGCGCCAAGAGACCCAGTACTTC. Translated, it gives CASSHPQARQETQYF. The rearrangement joins TRBV4-1 to TRBJ2-5; D is uncertain. V lost 3 bases and J 1 base, leaving 12 bases between the germline ends. This CDR3 comprises 15 residues. Germline CDR1 is MGHRA and CDR2 is YSYEKL.

The CDR3 DNA reads as TGTGCCAGCAGTCCAGGAAATTCACCCCTCCACTTT. Its translation is CASSPGNSPLHF. The chain couples TRBV7-9 to TRBJ1-6, with D unclear. Trimming cost V 6 bases and J 7 bases, with 7 bases left between them. This CDR3 region has 12 residues. Germline-derived CDR1 and CDR2 are SEHNR and FQNEAQ (reference sequence).

V usage is TRBV4-1 and J usage is TRBJ2-7; 7 bases fit TRBD1. Losses at the gene ends were 1 base for V and 3 bases for J; bases not matched to a gene: 3. Germline CDR1 and CDR2: MGHRA and YSYEKL. CDR3 length equals 14 residues. CDR3 region: CASSQVGTDYEQYF. DNA for the CDR3: TGCGCCAGCAGCCAAGTAGGGACAGACTACGAGCAGTACTTC.

The J gene is TRBJ1-5, the V gene TRBV4-3; D is unclear. The CDR3 extends over 14 amino acids. Trimming pared 0 bases from V and 4 bases from J, leaving 7 bases between. CDR1 and CDR2 from the germline V gene are LGHNA and YSLEER. The CDR3 spells CASSQEVGNQPQHF. The DNA of the CDR3 is TGCGCCAGCAGCCAAGAAGTAGGGAATCAGCCCCAGCATTTT.

V gene TRBV18 combines with J gene TRBJ2-5, with 8 bases aligning to TRBD1. V shed 3 bases, J shed 4 bases, and the junction held 7 bases outside the gene matches. Germline CDR1 and CDR2: KGHSH and LQKENI. The CDR3 consists of 15 residues. CDR3 coding DNA: TGTGCCAGCTCACCTCGAACAGGGGGTGTAGAGACCCAGTACTTC. Its translation: CASSPRTGGVETQYF.

The CDR3 region is CASSEYFEGLEAFF. In DNA, the CDR3 is TGCGCCAGCAGTGAGTATTTCGAGGGGCTTGAAGCTTTCTTT. The chain joins TRBV10-1 to TRBJ1-1, with D possibly being TRBD1 (5 bases). CDR1 is WNHNN and CDR2 is SYGVQD in the germline V gene (reference sequence). This CDR3 spans 14 amino acids. The V gene lost 1 base and the J gene lost 7 bases, with 13 bases spanning the gap.

This clonotype was observed many times. In DNA, the CDR3 is TGCAGTGCTAGTTACGGAGGCTCTGGAAACACCATATATTTT. Amino acid sequence: CSASYGGSGNTIYF. The gene calls are TRBV20-1 and TRBJ1-3; D is undetermined. The CDR3 has 14 residues. V was pared by 3 bases and J by 0 bases, with 9 bases between. Germline values: CDR1 DFQATT, CDR2 SNEGSKA (reference sequence).

This clonotype appeared a few times. V usage is TRBV6-1 and J usage is TRBJ1-2, with a tentative D call TRBD1 (6 bases). Germline lookup yields CDR1 MNHNS and CDR2 SASEGT. The CDR3 sequence is 16 residues long. Trimming removed 4 bases at V and 4 bases at J, with 19 bases between. CDR3 residues: CASSGSTGIRFYGYTF. CDR3 DNA: TGTGCCAGCAGTGGCAGTACAGGGATCCGTTTCTATGGCTACACCTTC.

The rearrangement links TRBV7-2 to TRBJ2-5, with D unclear. The CDR3 length is 14 residues. Between the trimmed V and J ends, which lost 7 bases and 4 bases, there was a span of 16 bases. CDR1 SGHTA and CDR2 FQGNSA come from the germline V gene. CDR3 loop: CASTSVGPGETQYF. The DNA of the CDR3 is TGTGCCAGCACCTCCGTAGGGCCGGGAGAGACCCAGTACTTC.

This chain connects TRBV28 to TRBJ2-7, with D perhaps TRBD1 or TRBD2 (5 bases each). V was trimmed by 6 bases and J by 2 bases, leaving 17 bases between them. Looked up from germline, CDR1 is MDHEN and CDR2 is SYDVKM. The CDR3 loop spans 15 amino acids. CDR3 DNA: TGTGCCAGCAGAACCGGGACCAGAAGACCCTACGAGCAGTACTTC. Protein: CASRTGTRRPYEQYF. Using reference TRBV28 and TRBJ2-7 for the parts outside the CDR3, the full variable domain is DVKVTQSSRYLVKRTGEKVFLECVQDMDHENMFWYRQDPGLGLRLIYFSYDVKMKEKGDIPEGYSVSREKKERFSLILESASTNQTSMYLCASRTGTRRPYEQYFGPGTRLTVT.